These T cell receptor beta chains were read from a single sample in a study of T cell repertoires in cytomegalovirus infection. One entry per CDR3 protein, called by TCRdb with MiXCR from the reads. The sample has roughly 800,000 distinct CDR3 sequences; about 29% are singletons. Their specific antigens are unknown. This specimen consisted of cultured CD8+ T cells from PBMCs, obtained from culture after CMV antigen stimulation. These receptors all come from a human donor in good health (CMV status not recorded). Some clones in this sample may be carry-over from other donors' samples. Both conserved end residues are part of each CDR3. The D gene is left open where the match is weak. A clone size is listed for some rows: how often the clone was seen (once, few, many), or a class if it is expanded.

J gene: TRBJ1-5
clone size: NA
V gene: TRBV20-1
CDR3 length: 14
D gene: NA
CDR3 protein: CSAREDGSNQPQHF
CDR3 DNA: TGCAGTGCTAGGGAGGACGGTAGCAATCAGCCCCAGCATTTT

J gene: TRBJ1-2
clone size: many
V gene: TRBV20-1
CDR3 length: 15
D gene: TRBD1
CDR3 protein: CSARDSQGAYYGYTF
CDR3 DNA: TGCAGTGCTAGAGATTCGCAGGGGGCTTACTATGGCTACACCTTC

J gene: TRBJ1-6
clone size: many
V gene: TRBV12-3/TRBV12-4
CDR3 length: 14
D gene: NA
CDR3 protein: CASSLTVYNSPLHF
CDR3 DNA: TGTGCCAGCAGTTTGACAGTCTATAATTCACCCCTCCACTTT

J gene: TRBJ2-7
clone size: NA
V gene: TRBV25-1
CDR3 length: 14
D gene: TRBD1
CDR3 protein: CASSPGTEIYEQYF
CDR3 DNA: TGTGCCAGCAGCCCTGGGACAGAGATCTACGAGCAGTACTTC

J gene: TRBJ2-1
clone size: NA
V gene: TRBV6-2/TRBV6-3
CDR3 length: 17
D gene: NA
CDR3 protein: CASSYSIRLESYNEQFF
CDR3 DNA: TGTGCCAGCAGTTACAGTATCCGACTAGAGTCCTACAATGAGCAGTTCTTC

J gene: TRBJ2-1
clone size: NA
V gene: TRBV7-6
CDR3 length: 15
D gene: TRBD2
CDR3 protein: CASSLLLAGGAEQFF
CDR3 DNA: TGTGCCAGCAGCTTATTACTAGCGGGGGGCGCTGAGCAGTTCTTC

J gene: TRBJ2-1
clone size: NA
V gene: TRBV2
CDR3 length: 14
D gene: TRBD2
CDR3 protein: CASSEELAGDEQFF
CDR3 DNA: TGTGCCAGCAGTGAAGAGCTAGCGGGCGATGAGCAGTTCTTC

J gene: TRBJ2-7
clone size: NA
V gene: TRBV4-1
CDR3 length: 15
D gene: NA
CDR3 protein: CASSRSAGAKDEQYF
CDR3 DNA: TGCGCCAGCAGCCGCTCCGCGGGGGCCAAGGACGAGCAGTACTTC

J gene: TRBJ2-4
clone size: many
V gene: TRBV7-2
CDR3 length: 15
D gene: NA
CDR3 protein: CASSSRTRDRNIQYF
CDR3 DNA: TGTGCCAGCAGCTCGAGGACCAGGGATCGGAACATTCAGTACTTC

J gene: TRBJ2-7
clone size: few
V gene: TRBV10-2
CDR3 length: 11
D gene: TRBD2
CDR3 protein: CASGGGVEQYF
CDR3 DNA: TGCGCCAGCGGGGGAGGGGTCGAGCAGTACTTC

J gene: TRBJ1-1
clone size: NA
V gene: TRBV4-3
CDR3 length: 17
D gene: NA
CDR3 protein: CASSQALGGAENTEAFF
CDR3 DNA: TGCGCCAGCAGCCAAGCTCTTGGGGGCGCAGAGAACACTGAAGCTTTCTTT

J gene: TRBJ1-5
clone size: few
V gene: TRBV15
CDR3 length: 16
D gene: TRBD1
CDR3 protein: CATSRPWTGLNQPQHF
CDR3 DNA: TGTGCCACCAGCAGACCCTGGACAGGGTTGAATCAGCCCCAGCATTTT

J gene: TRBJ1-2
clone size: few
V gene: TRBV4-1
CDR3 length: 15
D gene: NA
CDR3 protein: CASSQDPSTNYGYTF
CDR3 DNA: TGCGCCAGCAGCCAAGATCCCAGCACTAACTATGGCTACACCTTC

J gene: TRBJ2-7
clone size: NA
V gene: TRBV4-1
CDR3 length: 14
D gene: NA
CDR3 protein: CASSQGTAAYEQYF
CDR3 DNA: TGCGCCAGCAGCCAGGGGACGGCAGCCTACGAGCAGTACTTC

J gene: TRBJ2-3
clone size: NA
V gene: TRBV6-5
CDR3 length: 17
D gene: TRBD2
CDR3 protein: CASSYAGGLGGADTQYF
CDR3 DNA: TGTGCCAGCAGTTACGCGGGGGGGCTAGGAGGTGCAGATACGCAGTATTTT

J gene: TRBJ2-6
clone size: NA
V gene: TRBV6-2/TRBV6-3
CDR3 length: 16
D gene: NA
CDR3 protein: CASSSTYGSGANVLTF
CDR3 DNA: TGTGCCAGCAGTTCCACTTATGGATCTGGGGCCAACGTCCTGACTTTC

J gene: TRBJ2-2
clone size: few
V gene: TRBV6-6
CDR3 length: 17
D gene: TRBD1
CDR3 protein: CASSSFPGQVNTGELFF
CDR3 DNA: TGTGCCAGCAGTTCGTTCCCGGGACAGGTGAACACCGGGGAGCTGTTTTTT

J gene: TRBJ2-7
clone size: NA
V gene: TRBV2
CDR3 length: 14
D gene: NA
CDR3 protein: CASSQTPFSYEQYF
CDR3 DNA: TGTGCCAGCTCTCAAACACCGTTCTCCTACGAGCAGTACTTC

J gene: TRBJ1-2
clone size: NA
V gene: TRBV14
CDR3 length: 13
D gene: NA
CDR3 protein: CASSPGVSYGYTF
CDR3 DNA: TGTGCCAGCAGCCCGGGGGTGTCTTATGGCTACACCTTC

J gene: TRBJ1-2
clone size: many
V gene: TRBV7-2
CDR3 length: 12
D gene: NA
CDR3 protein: CASRSQPGGYTF
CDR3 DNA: TGTGCCAGCAGATCCCAACCCGGAGGCTACACCTTC

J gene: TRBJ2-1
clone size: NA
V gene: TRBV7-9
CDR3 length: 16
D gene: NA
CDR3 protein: CASSLVRTMSYNEQFF
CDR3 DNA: TGTGCCAGCAGCTTAGTCCGGACAATGTCCTACAATGAGCAGTTCTTC

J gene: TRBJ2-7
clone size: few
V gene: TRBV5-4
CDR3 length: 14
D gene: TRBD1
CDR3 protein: CASSGGTGGNEQYF
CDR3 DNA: TGTGCCAGCAGCGGGGGGACAGGGGGCAACGAGCAGTACTTC

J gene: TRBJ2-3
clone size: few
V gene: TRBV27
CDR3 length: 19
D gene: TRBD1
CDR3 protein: CASSYLGLRTGQVTDTQYF
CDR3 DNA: TGTGCCAGCAGTTACCTTGGACTCCGGACAGGTCAAGTCACAGATACGCAGTATTTT

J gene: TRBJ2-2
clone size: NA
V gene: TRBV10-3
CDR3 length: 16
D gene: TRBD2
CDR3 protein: CAISEEAGGPVGELFF
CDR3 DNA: TGTGCCATCAGTGAAGAGGCGGGGGGGCCGGTCGGGGAGCTGTTTTTT

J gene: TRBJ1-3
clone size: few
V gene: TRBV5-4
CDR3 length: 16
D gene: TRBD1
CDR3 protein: CASSGTGGAAGNTIYF
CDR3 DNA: TGTGCCAGCAGCGGTACAGGGGGCGCCGCTGGAAACACCATATATTTT

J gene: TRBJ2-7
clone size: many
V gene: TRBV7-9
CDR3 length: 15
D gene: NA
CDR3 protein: CASSLTGQLSYEQYF
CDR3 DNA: TGTGCCAGCAGCTTAACAGGACAGCTTTCCTACGAGCAGTACTTC

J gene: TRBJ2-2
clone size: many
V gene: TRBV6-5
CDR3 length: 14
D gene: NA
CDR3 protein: CASSYDRVSGELFF
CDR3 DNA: TGTGCCAGCAGTTACGATAGGGTTAGCGGGGAGCTGTTTTTT

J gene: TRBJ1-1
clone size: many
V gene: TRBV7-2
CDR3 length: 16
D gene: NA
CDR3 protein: CASSLGRGGMNTEAFF
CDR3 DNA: TGTGCCAGCAGCTTAGGCCGGGGGGGGATGAACACTGAAGCTTTCTTT

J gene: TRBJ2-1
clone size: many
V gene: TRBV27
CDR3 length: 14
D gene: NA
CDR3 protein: CASSFGGPDNEQFF
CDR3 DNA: TGTGCCAGCAGTTTTGGGGGGCCAGACAATGAGCAGTTCTTC

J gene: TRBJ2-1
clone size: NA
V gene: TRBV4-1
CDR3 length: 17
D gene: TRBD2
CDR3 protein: CASSLSSGGTVYNEQFF
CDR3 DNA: TGCGCCAGCAGCCTTTCTAGCGGGGGGACAGTCTACAATGAGCAGTTCTTC

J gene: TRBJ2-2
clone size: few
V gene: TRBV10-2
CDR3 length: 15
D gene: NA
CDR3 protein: CASTGKGGLTGELFF
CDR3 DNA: TGCGCCAGCACAGGCAAGGGGGGCCTTACCGGGGAGCTGTTTTTT

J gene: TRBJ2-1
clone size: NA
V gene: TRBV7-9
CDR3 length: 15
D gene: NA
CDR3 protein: CASSLPGRSYNEQFF
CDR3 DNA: TGTGCCAGCAGCTTACCGGGTCGGTCCTACAATGAGCAGTTCTTC

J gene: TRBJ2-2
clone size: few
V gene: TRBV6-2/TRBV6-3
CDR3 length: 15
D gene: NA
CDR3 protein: CASSPGTYNTGELFF
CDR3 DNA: TGTGCCAGCAGTCCAGGGACTTACAACACCGGGGAGCTGTTTTTT

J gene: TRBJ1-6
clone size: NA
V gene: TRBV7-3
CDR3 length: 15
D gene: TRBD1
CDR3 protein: CASSFTDRGNSPLHF
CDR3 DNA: TGTGCCAGCAGCTTCACGGACAGGGGCAATTCACCCCTCCACTTT

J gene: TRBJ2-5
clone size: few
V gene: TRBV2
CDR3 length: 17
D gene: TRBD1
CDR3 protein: CASSEARDRGRRETQYF
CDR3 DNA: TGTGCCAGCAGTGAAGCGCGGGACAGGGGGCGAAGAGAGACCCAGTACTTC

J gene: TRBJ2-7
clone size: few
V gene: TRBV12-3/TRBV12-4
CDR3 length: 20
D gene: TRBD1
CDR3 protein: CASSKQTGTGAAPPSYEQYF
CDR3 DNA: TGTGCCAGCAGTAAACAAACCGGGACAGGGGCCGCCCCACCCTCCTACGAGCAGTACTTC

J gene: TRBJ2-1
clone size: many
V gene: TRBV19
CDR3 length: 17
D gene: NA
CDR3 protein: CASSMYGRLSSYNEQFF
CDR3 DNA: TGTGCCAGTAGTATGTACGGACGGTTGAGCTCCTACAATGAGCAGTTCTTC

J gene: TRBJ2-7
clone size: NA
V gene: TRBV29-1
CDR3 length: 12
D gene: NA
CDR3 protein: CSVVDLTYEQYF
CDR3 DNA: TGCAGCGTTGTAGATTTAACCTACGAGCAGTACTTC

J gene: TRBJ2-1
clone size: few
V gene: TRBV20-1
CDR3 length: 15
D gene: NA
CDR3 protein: CSARDEDRAYNEQFF
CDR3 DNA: TGCAGTGCTAGAGATGAGGACAGAGCCTACAATGAGCAGTTCTTC

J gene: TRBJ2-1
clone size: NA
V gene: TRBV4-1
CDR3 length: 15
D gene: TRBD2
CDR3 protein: CASSRSGGAYNEQFF
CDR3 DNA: TGCGCCAGCAGCCGTAGCGGGGGGGCCTACAATGAGCAGTTCTTC

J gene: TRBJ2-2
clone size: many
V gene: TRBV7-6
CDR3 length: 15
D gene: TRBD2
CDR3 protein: CASSSSGGAVGELFF
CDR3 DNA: TGTGCCAGCAGCTCCAGCGGGGGGGCCGTCGGGGAGCTGTTTTTT

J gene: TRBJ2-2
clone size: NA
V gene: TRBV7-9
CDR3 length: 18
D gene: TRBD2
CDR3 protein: CASTTRHWGGANTGELFF
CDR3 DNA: TGTGCCAGCACCACTCGGCATTGGGGGGGTGCGAACACCGGGGAGCTGTTTTTT

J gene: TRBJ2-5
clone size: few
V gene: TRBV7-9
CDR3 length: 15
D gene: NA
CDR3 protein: CASSLTVTLQETQYF
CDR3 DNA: TGTGCCAGCAGCTTAACTGTCACGCTCCAAGAGACCCAGTACTTC

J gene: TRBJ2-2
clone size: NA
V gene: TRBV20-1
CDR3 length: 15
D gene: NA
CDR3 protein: CSARDRRTRTGELFF
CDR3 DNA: TGCAGTGCTAGAGATCGGCGGACCCGCACCGGGGAGCTGTTTTTT

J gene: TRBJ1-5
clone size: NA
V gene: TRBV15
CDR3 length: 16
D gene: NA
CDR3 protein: CATSRQGSYSNQPQHF
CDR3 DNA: TGTGCCACCAGCAGGCAGGGATCCTATAGCAATCAGCCCCAGCATTTT

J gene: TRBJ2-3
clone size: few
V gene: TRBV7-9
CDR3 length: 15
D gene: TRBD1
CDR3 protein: CASSPRTGTTDTQYF
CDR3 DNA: TGTGCCAGCAGCCCCCGGACAGGGACGACAGATACGCAGTATTTT

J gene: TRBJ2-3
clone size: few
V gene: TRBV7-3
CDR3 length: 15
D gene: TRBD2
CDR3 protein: CASSLLLAGADTQYF
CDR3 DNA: TGTGCCAGCAGCTTACTATTAGCGGGGGCCGATACGCAGTATTTT

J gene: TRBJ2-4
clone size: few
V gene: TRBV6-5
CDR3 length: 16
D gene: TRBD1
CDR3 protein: CASSLNRGYGKNIQYF
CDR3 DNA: TGTGCCAGCAGTCTTAACAGGGGGTATGGCAAAAACATTCAGTACTTC

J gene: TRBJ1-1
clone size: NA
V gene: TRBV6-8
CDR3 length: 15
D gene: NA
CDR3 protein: CASGAGSIRNTEAFF
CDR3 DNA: TGTGCCAGCGGGGCGGGTTCGATTAGGAACACTGAAGCTTTCTTT

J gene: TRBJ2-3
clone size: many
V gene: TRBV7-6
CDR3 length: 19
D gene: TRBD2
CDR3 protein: CASSLAWNGGAVVTDTQYF
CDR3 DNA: TGTGCCAGCAGCTTAGCGTGGAACGGGGGGGCCGTTGTAACAGATACGCAGTATTTT